This paragraph covers one T cell receptor beta chain sequence. Antigen unknown. CDR1 is SNHLY and CDR2 is FYNNEI in the germline V gene. This CDR3 region has 14 residues. V lost 4 bases to trimming and J lost 4 bases; unmatched junction nucleotides: 5. This entry belongs to a study of cytomegalovirus exposure and HLA in healthy donors. Study-wide background: Within an early data release were about 85 million unique TCRs drawn from HLA-typed donors. Study results and limitations: A later analysis found that most CMV-associated TCR beta chains appeared HLA-restricted.

Use of 60 Vbeta and 13 Jbeta primers characterized the PCR. Using immunoSEQ multiplex PCR, the repertoire was profiled, and TCRdb retains in-frame clones only, with some absent. The sample lists 150,000 to 200,000 clones, roughly 80% seen once, with 3.1% in the top ten. The sample consisted of PBMCs. The chain is built from TRBV2 and TRBJ1-2; 8 nucleotides line up with TRBD1. This TCR was sampled from a female donor in good health and CMV-seronegative. CDR3 in amino acids: CASSGGQASYGYTF. The CDR3 DNA reads TGTGCCAGCAGTGGGGGACAGGCAAGCTATGGCTACACCTTC.